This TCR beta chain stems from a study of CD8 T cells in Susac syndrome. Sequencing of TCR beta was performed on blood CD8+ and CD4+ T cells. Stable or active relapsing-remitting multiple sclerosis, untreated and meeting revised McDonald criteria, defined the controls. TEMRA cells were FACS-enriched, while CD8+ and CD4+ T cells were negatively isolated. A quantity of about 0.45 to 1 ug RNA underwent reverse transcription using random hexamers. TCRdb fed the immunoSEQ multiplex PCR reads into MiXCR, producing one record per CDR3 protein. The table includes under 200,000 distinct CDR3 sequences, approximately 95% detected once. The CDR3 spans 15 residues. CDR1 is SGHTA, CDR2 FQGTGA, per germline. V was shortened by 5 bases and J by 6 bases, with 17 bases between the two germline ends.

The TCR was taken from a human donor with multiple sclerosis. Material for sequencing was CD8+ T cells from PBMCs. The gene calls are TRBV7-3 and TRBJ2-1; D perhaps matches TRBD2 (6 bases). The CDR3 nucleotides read TGTGCCAGCAGCATCTACGGGACTCCCACCAATGAGCAGTTCTTC. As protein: CASSIYGTPTNEQFF.